The text below deals with one TCR beta chain. No antigen is known for it. Base qualities are missing; no much larger clone stands one base away. The data were taken from a study of T cell changes during pregnancy in multiple sclerosis (dated by TCRdb to about 2019). Some background on the complete study: In women with multiple sclerosis, the researchers looked at how the T cell repertoire shifted as pregnancy progressed.

The library came from the immunoSEQ multiplex PCR assay. TCRdb mirrors the immuneACCESS table, restricted to in-frame sequences. Some clones are absent from its copies; in checked studies, under half trace to an unresolved V gene, and the reason for the others is unknown. This sample lists approximately 36,000 clones; 93% were detected once. The ten most abundant clones make up roughly 0.39% of the sample. Based on the germline V gene, the CDR1 and CDR2 sequences are SGHTA and FQGNSA. Its CDR3 holds 15 amino acids, cysteine through phenylalanine. The kept DNA is CDR3 alone, 45 bases in frame from the first base. A distance of 9 bases separates the germline ends of V and J, which lose 3 bases and 0 bases respectively.

Sequenced material: CD4+ T cells from peripheral blood mononuclear cells, taken in the first trimester of pregnancy. This clonotype was obtained from a female donor with multiple sclerosis, enrolled in a pregnancy study. The chain joins TRBV7-2 to TRBJ2-4; possibly the D gene is TRBD2, per 6 matching bases. The DNA sequence follows: TGTGCCAGCAGCTTGGGCGGGACAGCCAAAAACATTCAGTACTTC. This encodes CASSLGGTAKNIQYF.